The next 21 T cell receptor beta chains were all read from a single sample in a study of cytomegalovirus exposure and HLA in healthy donors. 60 Vbeta and 13 Jbeta primers were used in PCR. This table comes from immunoSEQ multiplex PCR, and its TCRdb copy is limited to in-frame clones, with some not included. The top ten hold about 0.89% of the sample, which has roughly 150,000 clones, 75% to 90% seen once. The specimen was PBMCs. These receptors were collected from a girl aged 2-10 years in good health and CMV-seropositive.

The chain has TRBV30 and TRBJ2-1; D ambiguous. The V and J ends lost 0 bases and 10 bases respectively, with 13 bases between them. In germline, CDR1 is GTSNPN, CDR2 SVGIG (reference sequence). The CDR3 length is 13 residues. The chain's CDR3 is CAWSVMELGEQFF. CDR3 coding DNA: TGTGCCTGGAGTGTAATGGAGCTTGGGGAGCAGTTCTTC.

As for this clone: An end of the junction differs from the germline gene, which may be a read error. CDR3 loop: CASMGGNEWNYGYPF. CDR3 DNA: TGTGCCAGCATGGGGGGGAACGAGTGGAACTATGGCTACCCCTTC. J is TRBJ1-2 and V is TRBV27; weak D call: TRBD1 (5 bases). Looked up from germline, CDR1 is MNHEY and CDR2 is SMNVEV (reference sequence). This CDR3 is built from 15 residues.

V usage is TRBV10-3 and J usage is TRBJ1-5; 7 bases match TRBD1. Germline trimming cut 3 bases from V and 1 base from J; bases unmatched to any gene: 6. The length of the CDR3 is 16 residues. Germline CDR1 reads ENHRY; CDR2 reads SYGVKD. This CDR3 is CAISETGELSNQPQHF. CDR3 coding DNA: TGTGCCATCAGTGAAACAGGGGAATTGAGCAATCAGCCCCAGCATTTT.

The chain joins TRBV7-3 to TRBJ2-3; TRBD2 matches at 7 bases. The CDR3 totals 16 residues. The V gene end was trimmed by 3 bases and the J gene end by 4 bases; junction bases not matched to a gene: 10. Germline values: CDR1 SGHTA, CDR2 FQGTGA. The CDR3 DNA is TGTGCCAGCAGCTTTTTGGGCGGGAGAGGCGCAGATACGCAGTATTTT. Translated, it gives CASSFLGGRGADTQYF.

The J gene is TRBJ2-5, the V gene TRBV7-6; D unclear. The CDR3 runs to 14 residues. Germline V gene data show CDR1 as SGHVS and CDR2 as FNYEAQ. Trimming stripped 2 bases from V and 3 bases from J, with 10 bases between. The CDR3, as DNA: TGTGCCAGCAGCTTAATGTATACTAAAGAGACCCAGTACTTC. Protein sequence: CASSLMYTKETQYF. The complete variable domain, with remaining parts taken from reference TRBV7-6 and TRBJ2-5, reads GAGVSQSPRYKVTKRGQDVALRCDPISGHVSLYWYRQALGQGPEFLTYFNYEAQQDKSGLPNDRFSAERPEGSISTLTIQRTEQRDSAMYRCASSLMYTKETQYFGPGTRLLVL.

This clone was observed a handful of times. This chain connects TRBV30 to TRBJ2-5, with D tentatively TRBD1 (7 bases). Per germline, CDR1 GTSNPN and CDR2 SVGIG (reference sequence). There are 18 residues in the CDR3. Trimming pared 0 bases from V and 4 bases from J, leaving 24 bases between. This CDR3 reads CAWSVRGLWTGSRETQYF. DNA of the CDR3: TGTGCCTGGAGTGTACGGGGACTCTGGACAGGCTCACGAGAGACCCAGTACTTC. The full variable domain, with the rest looked up from reference TRBV30 and TRBJ2-5, is SQTIHQWPATLVQPVGSPLSLECTVEGTSNPNLYWYRQAAGRGLQLLFYSVGIGQISSEVPQNLSASRPQDRQFILSSKKLLLSDSGFYLCAWSVRGLWTGSRETQYFGPGTRLLVL.

The V call is TRBV5-1, the J call TRBJ2-7, with a tentative D call TRBD1 (6 bases). Germline V gene lookup returns CDR1 SGHRS and CDR2 YFSETQ. V was trimmed by 0 bases and J by 9 bases, leaving 19 bases between them. The CDR3 covers 15 residues. CDR3 nucleotides: TGCGCCAGCAGCTTGGTTGGGGGCGCACCAGAAGGGCAGTACTTC. It yields the protein CASSLVGGAPEGQYF.

The chain is built from TRBV7-6 and TRBJ1-3; TRBD1 is a possible D gene (6 bases). CDR3 size: 18 residues. V lost 5 bases, J lost 4 bases, and 24 bases lay in between. Germline CDR1 SGHVS, CDR2 FNYEAQ. CDR3 DNA: TGTGCCAGCAGCCACCCCCAACAGGGTAGACTTTTCGGAAACACCATATATTTT. Translating it yields CASSHPQQGRLFGNTIYF.

The V gene is TRBV5-1, the J gene TRBJ2-1, with D hard to call. The CDR3 has 15 amino acids. V gave up 3 bases and J gave up 0 bases, with 10 bases separating them. Germline CDR1 SGHRS, CDR2 YFSETQ. In DNA form, the CDR3 reads TGCGCCAGCAGCTCGCGCTCGAGCTCCTACAATGAGCAGTTCTTC. Amino acids: CASSSRSSSYNEQFF.

The chain has TRBV5-1 and TRBJ1-1, with 8 bases identical to TRBD1. Germline loops: CDR1 SGHRS, CDR2 YFSETQ. The J segment lost 10 bases and the V segment lost 4 bases, leaving 6 bases of the junction unmatched. CDR3 length: 12 amino acids. The CDR3 DNA follows: TGCGCCAGCAGCCCCAATACAGGGGGAGCTTTCTTT. Translating gives CASSPNTGGAFF.

This clone was seen only a few times. V is TRBV18 and J is TRBJ1-1; a possible D gene is TRBD1 (5 bases). V gave up 3 bases and J gave up 5 bases, with 13 bases separating them. CDR1 is KGHSH, CDR2 LQKENI, per germline. The CDR3 totals 14 residues. The CDR3 DNA follows: TGTGCCAGCTCACCGGGACGGGGGGAGACTGAAGCTTTCTTT. Translation: CASSPGRGETEAFF.

This clone has a single count. The chain recombines TRBV30 with TRBJ1-4; TRBD1 is a possible D gene (6 bases). The V end lost 0 bases, the J end lost 8 bases, and 13 bases lay between the germline ends. The CDR3 loop spans 14 amino acids. Germline CDR1 and CDR2: GTSNPN and SVGIG (reference sequence). CDR3 residues: CAWSVRQGWEKLFF. The CDR3 bases are TGTGCCTGGAGTGTAAGGCAGGGGTGGGAAAAACTGTTTTTT. Drawing the rest from reference TRBV30 and TRBJ1-4, the complete variable domain is SQTIHQWPATLVQPVGSPLSLECTVEGTSNPNLYWYRQAAGRGLQLLFYSVGIGQISSEVPQNLSASRPQDRQFILSSKKLLLSDSGFYLCAWSVRQGWEKLFFGSGTQLSVL.

This chain joins TRBV6-5 and TRBJ2-3, with D maybe TRBD1 (6 bases). Germline assignment: CDR1 MNHEY and CDR2 SVGAGI. CDR3 length: 14 residues. With 6 bases removed from V and 2 bases from J, the gap between germline ends came to 12 bases. The CDR3 is CASSLGGFTDTQYF. As DNA, the CDR3 is TGTGCCAGCAGCCTAGGGGGATTCACAGATACGCAGTATTTT.

This clone was detected only a few times. The chain uses TRBV5-8 and TRBJ2-7; D possibly corresponds to TRBD2 (5 bases). Germline lookup yields CDR1 SGHTS and CDR2 YDEGEE. Trimming left V 6 bases short and J 6 bases short, with 19 bases between. The CDR3 runs 14 residues. The CDR3 sequence is CASTNLGGGGEQYF. The CDR3 DNA reads as TGTGCCAGCACCAATCTGGGTGGAGGCGGCGAGCAGTACTTC.

The gene calls are TRBV19 and TRBJ2-7; D gene ambiguous. The CDR3 runs to 13 residues. V lost 4 bases, J lost 0 bases, and 7 bases lay in between. Germline lookup yields CDR1 LNHDA and CDR2 SQIVND (reference sequence). The CDR3 DNA reads as TGTGCCAGTAGTACCTGGAGCTCCTACGAGCAGTACTTC. It encodes CASSTWSSYEQYF.

This sequence joins TRBV5-1 and TRBJ2-1, with TRBD2 matching 12 bases. CDR3 size: 16 residues. Germline-derived CDR1 and CDR2 are SGHRS and YFSETQ. Trimming removed 4 bases from V and 8 bases from J; junction bases left unmatched: 10. CDR3 coding DNA: TGCGCCAGCAGCCCCCTAGCGGGAGGGCCCGTCGATGAGCAGTTCTTC. Translation gives CASSPLAGGPVDEQFF.

The chain carries TRBV14 and TRBJ2-7; the D gene is possibly TRBD1 (6 bases). The CDR3 is made up of 14 amino acids. CDR1 is SGHDN, CDR2 FVKESK, per germline. With 4 bases removed from V and 5 bases from J, the gap between germline ends came to 15 bases. CDR3 sequence (DNA): TGTGCCAGCAGCCTCGGCCAGGGGTTCCACGAGCAGTACTTC. Translated, it gives CASSLGQGFHEQYF.

The rearrangement joins TRBV19 to TRBJ1-5, with D perhaps matching TRBD1 (5 bases). V was shortened by 5 bases and J by 2 bases, with 16 bases between the two germline ends. This CDR3 has 16 amino acids. Germline V lookup: CDR1 LNHDA, CDR2 SQIVND (reference sequence). The CDR3 sequence is CASSSGLKVGNQPQHF. CDR3 bases: TGTGCCAGTAGTTCGGGACTTAAGGTTGGCAATCAGCCCCAGCATTTT.

The chain uses TRBV6-5 and TRBJ2-3, with 7 bases that match TRBD1. This CDR3 spans 14 amino acids. Germline-derived CDR1 and CDR2 are MNHEY and SVGAGI. V lost 9 bases and J lost 3; bases outside the gene matches: 9. The CDR3, as DNA: TGTGCCAGTGAGACAGGGTTCGGGACAGATACGCAGTATTTT. Its protein is CASETGFGTDTQYF.

V gene TRBV28 combines with J gene TRBJ2-2, with D tentatively TRBD2 (6 bases). In germline, CDR1 is MDHEN, CDR2 SYDVKM. The CDR3 contains 15 residues. V was trimmed by 2 bases and J by 3 bases, leaving 10 bases between them. The CDR3 is CASSLGGVHTGELFF. The CDR3 DNA sequence: TGTGCCAGCAGTTTAGGCGGGGTCCACACCGGGGAGCTGTTTTTT.

V usage is TRBV5-6 and J usage is TRBJ1-1; D is perhaps TRBD1 (5 bases). In germline, CDR1 is SGHDT, CDR2 YYEEEE. The V gene lost 4 bases and the J gene lost 7 bases, with 11 bases spanning the gap. The CDR3 runs to 12 residues. The CDR3 reads CASSRGMYEAFF. DNA of the CDR3: TGTGCCAGCAGCCGGGGGATGTATGAAGCTTTCTTT.